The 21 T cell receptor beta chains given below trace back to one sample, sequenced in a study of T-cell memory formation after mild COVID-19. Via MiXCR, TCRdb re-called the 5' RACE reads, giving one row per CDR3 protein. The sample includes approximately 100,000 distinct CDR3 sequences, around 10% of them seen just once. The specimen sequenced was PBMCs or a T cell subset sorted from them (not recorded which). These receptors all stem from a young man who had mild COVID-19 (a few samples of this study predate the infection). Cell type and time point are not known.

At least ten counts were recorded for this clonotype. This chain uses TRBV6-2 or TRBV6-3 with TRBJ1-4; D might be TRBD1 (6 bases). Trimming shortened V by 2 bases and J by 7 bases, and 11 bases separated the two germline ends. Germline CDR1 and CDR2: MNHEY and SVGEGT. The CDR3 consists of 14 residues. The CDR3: CASSYDTGPEKLFF. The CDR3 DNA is TGTGCCAGCAGTTACGACACAGGGCCTGAAAAACTGTTTTTT.

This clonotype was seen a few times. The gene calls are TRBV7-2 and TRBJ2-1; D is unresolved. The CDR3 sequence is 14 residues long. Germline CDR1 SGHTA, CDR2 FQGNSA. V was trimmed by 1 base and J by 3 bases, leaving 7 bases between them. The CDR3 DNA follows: TGTGCCAGCAGCTTAGAAGGCTTCTACAATGAGCAGTTCTTC. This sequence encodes CASSLEGFYNEQFF.

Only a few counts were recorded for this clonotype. In DNA, the CDR3 is TGTGCCAGCAATTCCTGGCAGACCGGTCGATCGAACACTGAAGCTTTCTTT. Protein product: CASNSWQTGRSNTEAFF. The V gene is TRBV2, the J gene TRBJ1-1; D not resolved. V lost 7 bases and J lost 1, with 22 bases in between. The CDR3 spans 17 residues. Germline CDR1 reads SNHLY; CDR2 reads FYNNEI.

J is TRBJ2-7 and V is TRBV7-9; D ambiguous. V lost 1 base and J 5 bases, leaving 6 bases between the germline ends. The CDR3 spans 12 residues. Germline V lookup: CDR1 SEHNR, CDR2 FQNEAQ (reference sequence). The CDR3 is CASSLENNEQYV. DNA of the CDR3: TGTGCCAGCAGCTTAGAAAACAACGAGCAGTACGTC.

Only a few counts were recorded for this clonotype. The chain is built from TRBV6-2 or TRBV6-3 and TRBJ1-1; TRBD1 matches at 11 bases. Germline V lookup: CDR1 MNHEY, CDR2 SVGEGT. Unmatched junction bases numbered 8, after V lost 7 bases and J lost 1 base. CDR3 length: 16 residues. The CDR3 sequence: CASIDGQGAGNTEAFF. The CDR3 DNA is TGTGCCAGCATCGACGGACAGGGGGCCGGGAACACTGAAGCTTTCTTT.

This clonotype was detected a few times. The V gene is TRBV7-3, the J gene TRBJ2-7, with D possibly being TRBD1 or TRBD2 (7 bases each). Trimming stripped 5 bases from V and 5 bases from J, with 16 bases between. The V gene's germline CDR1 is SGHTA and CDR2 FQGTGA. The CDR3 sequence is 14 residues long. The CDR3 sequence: CASSPSGDSNEQYF. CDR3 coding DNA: TGTGCCAGCAGCCCCAGCGGGGACAGCAACGAGCAGTACTTC.

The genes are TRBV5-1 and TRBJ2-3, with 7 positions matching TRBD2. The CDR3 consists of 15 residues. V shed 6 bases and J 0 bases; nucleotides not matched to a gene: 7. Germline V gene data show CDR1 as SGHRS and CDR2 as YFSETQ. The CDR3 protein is CASTAGETSTDTQYF. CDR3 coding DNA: TGCGCCAGCACGGCGGGGGAAACGAGCACAGATACGCAGTATTTT.

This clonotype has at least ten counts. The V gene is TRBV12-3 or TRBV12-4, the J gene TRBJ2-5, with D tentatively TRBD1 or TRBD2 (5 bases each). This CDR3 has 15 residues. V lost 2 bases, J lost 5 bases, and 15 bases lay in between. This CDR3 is CASSLRGRVTETQYF. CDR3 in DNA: TGTGCCAGCAGTTTACGGGGCAGGGTAACGGAGACCCAGTACTTC.

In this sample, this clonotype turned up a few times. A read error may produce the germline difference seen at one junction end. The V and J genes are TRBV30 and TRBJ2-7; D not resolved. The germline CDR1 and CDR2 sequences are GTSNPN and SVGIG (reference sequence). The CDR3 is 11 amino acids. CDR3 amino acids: CAWSVSQVANF. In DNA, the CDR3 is TGTGCCTGGAGTGTCAGTCAGGTGGCCAACTTC.

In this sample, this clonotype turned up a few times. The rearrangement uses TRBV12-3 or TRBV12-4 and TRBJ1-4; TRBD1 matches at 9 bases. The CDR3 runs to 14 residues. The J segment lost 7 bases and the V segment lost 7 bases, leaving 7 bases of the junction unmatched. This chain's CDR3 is CASNPGTGFEKLFF. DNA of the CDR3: TGTGCCAGCAACCCCGGGACAGGGTTTGAAAAACTGTTTTTT.

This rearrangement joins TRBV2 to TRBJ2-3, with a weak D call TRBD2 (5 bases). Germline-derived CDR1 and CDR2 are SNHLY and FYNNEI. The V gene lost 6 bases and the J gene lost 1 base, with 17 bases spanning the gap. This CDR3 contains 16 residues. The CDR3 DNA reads TGTGCCAGCAGCGGGCTATCTTGGAGGCGCACAGATACGCAGTATTTT. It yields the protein CASSGLSWRRTDTQYF.

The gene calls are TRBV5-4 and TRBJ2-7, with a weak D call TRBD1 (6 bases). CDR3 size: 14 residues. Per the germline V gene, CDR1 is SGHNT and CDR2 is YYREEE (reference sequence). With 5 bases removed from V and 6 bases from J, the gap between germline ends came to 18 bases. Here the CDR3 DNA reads TGTGCCAGCAGATTCGGCCCAGGGGCCGGCGAGCAGTACTTC. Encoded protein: CASRFGPGAGEQYF.

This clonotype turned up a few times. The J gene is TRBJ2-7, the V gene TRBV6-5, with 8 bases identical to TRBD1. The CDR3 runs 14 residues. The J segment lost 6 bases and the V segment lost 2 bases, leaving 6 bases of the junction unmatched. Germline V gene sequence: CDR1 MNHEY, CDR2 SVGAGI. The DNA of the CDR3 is TGTGCCAGCAGTTACGGACAGGGTCGCGGCGAGCAGTACTTC. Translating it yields CASSYGQGRGEQYF.

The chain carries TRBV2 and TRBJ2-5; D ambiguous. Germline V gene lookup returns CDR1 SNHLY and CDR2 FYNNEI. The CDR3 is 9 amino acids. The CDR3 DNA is TGTGCTAACGGGGAGACCCAGTACTTC. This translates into CANGETQYF.

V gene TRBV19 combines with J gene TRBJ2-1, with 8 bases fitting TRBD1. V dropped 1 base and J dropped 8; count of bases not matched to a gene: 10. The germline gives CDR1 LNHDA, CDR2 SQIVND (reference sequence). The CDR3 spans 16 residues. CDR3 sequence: CASSIGSRGRVDEQFF. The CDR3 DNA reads TGTGCCAGTAGTATAGGGTCCAGGGGGCGAGTCGATGAGCAGTTCTTC.

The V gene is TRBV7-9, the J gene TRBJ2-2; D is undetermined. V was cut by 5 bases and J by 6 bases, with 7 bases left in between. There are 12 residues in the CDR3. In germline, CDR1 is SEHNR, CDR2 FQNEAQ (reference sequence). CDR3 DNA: TGTGCCAGCAGCGGCGTCCCCGGGGAGCTGTTTTTT. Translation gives CASSGVPGELFF.

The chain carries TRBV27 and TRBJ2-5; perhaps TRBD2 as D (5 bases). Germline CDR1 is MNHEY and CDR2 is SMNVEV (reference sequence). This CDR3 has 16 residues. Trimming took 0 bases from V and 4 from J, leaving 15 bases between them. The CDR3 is CASSLSLLSGIETQYF. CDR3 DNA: TGTGCCAGCAGTTTATCCCTCTTATCGGGGATAGAGACCCAGTACTTC.

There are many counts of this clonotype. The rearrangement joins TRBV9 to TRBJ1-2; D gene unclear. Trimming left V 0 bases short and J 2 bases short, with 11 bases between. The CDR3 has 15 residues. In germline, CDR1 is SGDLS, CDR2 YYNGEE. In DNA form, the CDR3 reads TGTGCCAGCAGCGTAGGCGGGCCCGTGAACTATGGCTACACCTTC. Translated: CASSVGGPVNYGYTF.

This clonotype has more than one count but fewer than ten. The CDR3 loop reads CASSQDGGRKYNEQFF. The CDR3 region has the DNA TGCGCCAGCAGCCAAGATGGGGGTAGAAAGTACAATGAGCAGTTCTTC. The chain is built from TRBV4-1 and TRBJ2-1; either TRBD1 or TRBD2 may supply D (5 bases each). Between the trimmed V and J ends, which lost 0 bases and 4 bases, there was a span of 13 bases. The CDR3 length is 16 residues. The germline V gene has CDR1 MGHRA and CDR2 YSYEKL.

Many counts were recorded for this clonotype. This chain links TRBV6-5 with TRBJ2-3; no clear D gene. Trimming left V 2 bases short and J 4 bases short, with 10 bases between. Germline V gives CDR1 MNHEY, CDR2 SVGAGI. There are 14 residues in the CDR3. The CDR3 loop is CASSYRVLADTQYF. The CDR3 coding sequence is TGTGCCAGCAGTTACCGGGTCTTGGCAGATACGCAGTATTTT.

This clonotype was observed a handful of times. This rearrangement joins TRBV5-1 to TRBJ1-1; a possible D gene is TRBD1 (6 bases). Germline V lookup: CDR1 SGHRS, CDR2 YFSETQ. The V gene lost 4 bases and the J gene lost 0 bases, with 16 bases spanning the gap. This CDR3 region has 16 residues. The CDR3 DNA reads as TGCGCCAGCAGCCCAACCACGGGACACTTGAACACTGAAGCTTTCTTT. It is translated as CASSPTTGHLNTEAFF.